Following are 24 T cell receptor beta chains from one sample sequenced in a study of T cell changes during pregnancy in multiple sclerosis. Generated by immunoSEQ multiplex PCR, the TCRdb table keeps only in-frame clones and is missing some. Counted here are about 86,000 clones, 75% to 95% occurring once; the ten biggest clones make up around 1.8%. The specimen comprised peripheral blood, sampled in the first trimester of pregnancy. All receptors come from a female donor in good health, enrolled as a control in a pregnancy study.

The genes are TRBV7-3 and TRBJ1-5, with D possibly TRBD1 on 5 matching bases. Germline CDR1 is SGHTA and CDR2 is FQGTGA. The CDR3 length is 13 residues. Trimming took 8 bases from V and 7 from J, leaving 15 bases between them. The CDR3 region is CASGHGGSQPQHF. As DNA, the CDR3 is TGTGCCAGCGGACACGGGGGGTCGCAGCCCCAGCATTTT.

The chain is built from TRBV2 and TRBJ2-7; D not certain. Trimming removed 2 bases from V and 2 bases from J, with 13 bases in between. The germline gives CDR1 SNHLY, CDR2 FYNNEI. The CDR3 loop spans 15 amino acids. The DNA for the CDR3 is TGTGCCAGCAGTGAACGACTCCTGTATGCCTACGAGCAGTACTTC. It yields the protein CASSERLLYAYEQYF.

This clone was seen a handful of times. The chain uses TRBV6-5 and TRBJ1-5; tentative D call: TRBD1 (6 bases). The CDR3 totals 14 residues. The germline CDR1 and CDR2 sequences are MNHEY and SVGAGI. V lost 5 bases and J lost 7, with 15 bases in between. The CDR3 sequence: CASSNDRSWQPQHF. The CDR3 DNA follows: TGTGCCAGCAGTAACGACAGGAGTTGGCAGCCCCAGCATTTT.

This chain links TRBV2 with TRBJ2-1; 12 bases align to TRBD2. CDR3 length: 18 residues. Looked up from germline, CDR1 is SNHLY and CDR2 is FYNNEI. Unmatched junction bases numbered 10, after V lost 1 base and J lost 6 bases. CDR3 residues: CASSEGLAGGFRLNEQFF. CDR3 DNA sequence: TGTGCCAGCAGTGAAGGGCTAGCGGGGGGGTTTAGGCTCAATGAGCAGTTCTTC.

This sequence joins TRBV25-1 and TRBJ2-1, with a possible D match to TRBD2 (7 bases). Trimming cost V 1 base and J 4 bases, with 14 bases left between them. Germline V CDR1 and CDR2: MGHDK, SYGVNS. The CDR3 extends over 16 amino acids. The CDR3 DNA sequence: TGTGCCAGCAGTGAATTAGGGGGGGCGGCATACAATGAGCAGTTCTTC. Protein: CASSELGGAAYNEQFF.

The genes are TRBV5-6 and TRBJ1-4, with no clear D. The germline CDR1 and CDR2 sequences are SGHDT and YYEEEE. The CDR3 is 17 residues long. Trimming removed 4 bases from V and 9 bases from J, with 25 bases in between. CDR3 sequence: CASSPGVIGPLSKKLFF. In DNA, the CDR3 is TGTGCCAGCAGCCCGGGAGTGATCGGGCCTTTATCCAAAAAACTGTTTTTT.

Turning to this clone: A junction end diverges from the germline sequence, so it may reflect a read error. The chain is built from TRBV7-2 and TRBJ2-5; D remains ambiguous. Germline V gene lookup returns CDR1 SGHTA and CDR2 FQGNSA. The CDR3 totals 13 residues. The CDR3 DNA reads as TGTGCCAGCAGCTTAGCTGTGCGCCAGGCCGTAGACTTC. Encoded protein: CASSLAVRQAVDF.

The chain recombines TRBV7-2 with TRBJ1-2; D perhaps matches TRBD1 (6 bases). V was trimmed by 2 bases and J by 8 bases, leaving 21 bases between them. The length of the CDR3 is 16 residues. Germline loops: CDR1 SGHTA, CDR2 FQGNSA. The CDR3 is CASSLSPRTLQGGYTF. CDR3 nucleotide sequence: TGTGCCAGCAGCTTAAGTCCCCGGACCCTACAGGGAGGCTACACCTTC.

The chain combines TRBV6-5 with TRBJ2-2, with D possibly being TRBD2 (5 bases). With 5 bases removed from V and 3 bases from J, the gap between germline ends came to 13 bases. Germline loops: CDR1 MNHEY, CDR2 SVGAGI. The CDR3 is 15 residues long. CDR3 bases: TGTGCCAGCAGTCCCGGGGTTGGTTACACCGGGGAGCTGTTTTTT. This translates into CASSPGVGYTGELFF.

This CDR3 reads CASSPLVGSGNIQYF. The CDR3 nucleotides read TGTGCCAGCTCACCTCTCGTGGGGTCAGGGAACATTCAGTACTTC. V gene TRBV18 combines with J gene TRBJ2-4; D possibly corresponds to TRBD1 (5 bases). The CDR3 has 15 residues. Germline V gene sequence: CDR1 KGHSH, CDR2 LQKENI. V lost 3 bases and J lost 7, with 16 bases in between.

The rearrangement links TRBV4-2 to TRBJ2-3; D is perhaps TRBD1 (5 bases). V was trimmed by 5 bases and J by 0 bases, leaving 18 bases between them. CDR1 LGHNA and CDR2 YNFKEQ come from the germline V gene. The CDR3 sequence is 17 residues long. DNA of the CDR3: TGTGCCAGCAGCGACCGACAGAACTTCGCTAGCACAGATACGCAGTATTTT. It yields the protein CASSDRQNFASTDTQYF.

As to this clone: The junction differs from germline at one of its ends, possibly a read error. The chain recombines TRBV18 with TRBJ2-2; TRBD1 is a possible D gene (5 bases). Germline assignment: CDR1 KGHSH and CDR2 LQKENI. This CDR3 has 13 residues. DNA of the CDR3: TGTGCCAACTCACTCCAGGGCACCGGGGAGCTGTTTTTT. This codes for CANSLQGTGELFF.

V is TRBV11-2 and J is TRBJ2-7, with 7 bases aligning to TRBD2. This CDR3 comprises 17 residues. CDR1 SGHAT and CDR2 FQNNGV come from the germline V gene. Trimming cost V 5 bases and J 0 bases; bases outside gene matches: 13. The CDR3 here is CASSPRPQAGVSYEQYF. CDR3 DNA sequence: TGTGCCAGCAGCCCAAGGCCACAGGCGGGGGTCTCCTACGAGCAGTACTTC.

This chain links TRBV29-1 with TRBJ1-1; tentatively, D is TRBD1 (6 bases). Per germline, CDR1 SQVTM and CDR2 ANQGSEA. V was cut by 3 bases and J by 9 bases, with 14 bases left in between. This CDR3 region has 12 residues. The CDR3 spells CSVDLGQNQAFF. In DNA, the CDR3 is TGCAGCGTTGATTTAGGACAGAACCAAGCTTTCTTT.

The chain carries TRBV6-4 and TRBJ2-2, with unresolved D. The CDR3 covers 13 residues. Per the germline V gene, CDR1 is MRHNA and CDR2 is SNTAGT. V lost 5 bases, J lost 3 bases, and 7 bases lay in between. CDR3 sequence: CASSKSDTGELFF. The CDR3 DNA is TGTGCCAGCAGTAAGAGTGACACCGGGGAGCTGTTTTTT.

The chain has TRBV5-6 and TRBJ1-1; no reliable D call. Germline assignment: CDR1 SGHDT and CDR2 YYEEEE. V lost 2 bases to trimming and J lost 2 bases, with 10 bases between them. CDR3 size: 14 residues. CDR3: CASSFRQINTEAFF. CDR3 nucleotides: TGTGCCAGCAGCTTTCGACAAATTAACACTGAAGCTTTCTTT.

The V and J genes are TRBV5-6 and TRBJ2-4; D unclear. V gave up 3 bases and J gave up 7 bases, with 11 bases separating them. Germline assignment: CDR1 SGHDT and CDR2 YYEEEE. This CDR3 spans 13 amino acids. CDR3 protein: CASSSYALNIQYF. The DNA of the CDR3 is TGTGCCAGCAGCTCCTATGCCCTTAACATTCAGTACTTC.

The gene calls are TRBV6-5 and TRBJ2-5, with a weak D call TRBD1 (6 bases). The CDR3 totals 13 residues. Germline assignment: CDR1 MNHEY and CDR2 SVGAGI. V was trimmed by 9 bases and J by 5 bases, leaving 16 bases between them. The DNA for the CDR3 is TGTGCCAGTAGACCCAGGGGCTCGGAGACCCAGTACTTC. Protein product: CASRPRGSETQYF.

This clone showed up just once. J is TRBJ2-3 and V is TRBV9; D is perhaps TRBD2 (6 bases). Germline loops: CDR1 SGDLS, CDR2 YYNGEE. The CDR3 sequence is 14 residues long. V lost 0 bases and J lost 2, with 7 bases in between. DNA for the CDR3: TGTGCCAGCAGCGTAGCGGGAGTCACAGATACGCAGTATTTT. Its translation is CASSVAGVTDTQYF.

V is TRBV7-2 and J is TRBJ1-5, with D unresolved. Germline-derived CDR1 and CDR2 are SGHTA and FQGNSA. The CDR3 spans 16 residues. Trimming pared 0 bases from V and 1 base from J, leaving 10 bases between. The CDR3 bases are TGTGCCAGCAGCTTAGCGATGGCCTTCAGCAATCAGCCCCAGCATTTT. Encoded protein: CASSLAMAFSNQPQHF.

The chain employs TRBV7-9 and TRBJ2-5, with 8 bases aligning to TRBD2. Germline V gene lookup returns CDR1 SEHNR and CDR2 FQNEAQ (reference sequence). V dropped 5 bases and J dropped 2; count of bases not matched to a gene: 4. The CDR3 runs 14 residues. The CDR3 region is CASSLEREQETQYF. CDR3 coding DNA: TGTGCCAGCAGCCTCGAGCGGGAGCAAGAGACCCAGTACTTC.

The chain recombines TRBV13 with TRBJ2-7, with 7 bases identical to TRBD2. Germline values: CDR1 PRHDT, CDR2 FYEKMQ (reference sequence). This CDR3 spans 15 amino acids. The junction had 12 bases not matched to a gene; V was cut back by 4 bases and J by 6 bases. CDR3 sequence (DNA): TGTGCCAGCAGCTCTTGGGGCGGGGGAGGCCTCGAGCAGTACTTC. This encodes CASSSWGGGGLEQYF.

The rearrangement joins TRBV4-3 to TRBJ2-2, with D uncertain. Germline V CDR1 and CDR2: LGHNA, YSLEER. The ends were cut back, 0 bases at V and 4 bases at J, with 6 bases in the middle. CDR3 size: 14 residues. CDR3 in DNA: TGCGCCAGCAGCCAAGAGAGAGGCACCGGGGAGCTGTTTTTT. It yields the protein CASSQERGTGELFF.

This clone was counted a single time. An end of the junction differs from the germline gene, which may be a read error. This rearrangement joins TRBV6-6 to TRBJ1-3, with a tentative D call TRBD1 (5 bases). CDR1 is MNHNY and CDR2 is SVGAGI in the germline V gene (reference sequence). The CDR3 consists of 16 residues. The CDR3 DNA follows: TGTGCCAGCAGTTACCGATTGCAGGGATCTGGAAACACCATATGTTTT. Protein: CASSYRLQGSGNTICF.